This T cell receptor (beta chain) was found in a study of early T cells in non-severe SARS-CoV-2 infection. As for the study in general: The authors sequenced bulk RNA from unsorted whole blood, leaving chains unpaired.

CDR3 length: 15 amino acids. The V segment lost 5 bases and the J segment 4 bases; nucleotides outside the gene matches: 11. The germline CDR1 and CDR2 sequences are SGHTA and FQGNSA. TCRdb redid the calling of the 5' RACE reads with MiXCR, one entry per CDR3 protein. The table shows around 20,000 distinct CDR3 sequences, with about 4% occurring only once. This sequence was found in an adult who was a healthcare worker with PCR-confirmed SARS-CoV-2 infection or an uninfected control (not recorded which). Source material: whole blood. The chain carries TRBV7-2 and TRBJ2-7, with 7 bases matching TRBD1. The CDR3 bases are TGTGCCAGCAGCCCAGGGGGAGCGACCAAATACGAGCAGTACTTC. This sequence encodes CASSPGGATKYEQYF. The full variable domain, with the rest looked up from reference TRBV7-2 and TRBJ2-7, is GAGVSQSPSNKVTEKGKDVELRCDPISGHTALYWYRQSLGQGLEFLIYFQGNSAPDKSGLPSDRFSAERTGGSVSTLTIQRTQQEDSAVYLCASSPGGATKYEQYFGPGTRLTVT.